This T cell receptor beta chain was retrieved from a study of blood T cell repertoires in COVID-19 (dated by TCRdb to 2018 to 2021). With regard to the full study: Samples from collaborators originated in the United States, Italy and Spain and spanned both the acute and convalescent phases of COVID-19. The repertoires were made available in a free public database intended to serve as a resource for research on the immune response to SARS-CoV-2. The samples were drawn from the first 160 participants of the ongoing ImmuneRACE study and from 950 to 1,500 subjects provided by 6 global collaborators. Where HLA class I and class II types were available, the types were taken from metadata supplied by the sample provider, not from assay-based typing. The material from the prospective study consisted of cDNA or gDNA derived from T cells, B-cell-depleted T cells, or PBMCs. Sample metadata almost always included a de-identified subject ID, COVID-19 status, age in years and sex. Deeply sampled blood TCRbeta repertoires from subjects exposed to, actively infected with, or recovered from COVID-19 were included in the dataset. Overall results and qualifications from the work: The amount of clinical and demographic metadata varied by source and participant and was provided uncurated.

A remark on this clone: What this receptor recognizes is not known. The sample holds no much larger clone one base away, and base qualities are not on file.

In the prospective study, participants were roughly 18 to 100 years old, resided in about two dozen geographic areas of the United States, and were enrolled through a virtual design. In the prospective study, cohorts were assigned on the basis of participant-reported clinical history obtained from a screening survey and a study questionnaire. Recovered participants in ImmuneRACE Cohort 3 were defined as having two consecutive negative NP/OP PCR tests, clearance from a healthcare professional, or resolution of symptoms. Each participant in the prospective study had whole blood, serum and a nasopharyngeal or oropharyngeal swab collected by mobile phlebotomists. Over a roughly two-month period, participants in the prospective study had the option of providing additional blood draws and questionnaires. Blood samples from the prospective study were shipped frozen or at room temperature prior to DNA extraction.

V is reduced by 4 bases and J by 5 bases, leaving a spacing of 5 bases between them. The CDR3 runs 12 amino acids, cysteine and phenylalanine included. CDR3 DNA is the only sequence kept; it has 36 bases, read in frame from the first base. The CDR1 and CDR2 encoded by the germline V gene are MDHEN and SYDVKM. TCRbeta CDR3 regions were amplified from genomic DNA by means of the immunoSEQ Assay, a bias-controlled multiplex PCR. Under the source paper's analysis protocol: Within the assay, amplification of reference gene primers was used to estimate how many nucleated cells each sample contained. Sequence reads were collapsed and filtered to measure the absolute abundance of every unique TCRbeta CDR3 rearrangement. Productive Simpson clonality was computed per sample as the square root of Simpson's diversity index over productive rearrangements. Sourced from immuneACCESS, this table was stored by TCRdb with only in-frame sequences that have V and J called. A share of the clones is absent; for the studies checked, an unresolved V gene accounts for under half, and the remainder has no known explanation. V and J calls and clone size come straight from that table; D and trimming were deduced from the DNA. The sample has about 140,000 clones on record, over 65% of them singletons. Approximately 6% of the sample rests with the top ten.

Sequenced sample: PBMCs or T cells enriched from blood (not recorded which). The chain is made from TRBV28 and TRBJ2-2; the D region possibly corresponds to TRBD2 (5 bases align). The sequence derives from a woman aged 50 to 60 who had recovered from COVID-19. The CDR3 protein: CASSSGTGELFF. The DNA reads TGTGCCAGCAGTTCGGGAACCGGGGAGCTGTTTTTT.